These 6 T cell receptor beta chains came from one sample sequenced in a study of CXCR3-negative and CXCR3-positive naive CD8 T cells. Study-wide results and limits: Hydrophobicity was higher for TRB CDR3s found in CXCR3-positive naive cells than in CXCR3-negative naive cells.

UMI-labeled 5' RACE TRB cDNA libraries were prepared from the cells. Reprocessing the 5' RACE reads, TCRdb reports a single entry for every CDR3 protein and omits DNA. The ten most abundant clones cover 0.25% to 0.3% of a sample with 140,000 to 150,000 distinct CDR3 sequences. Antigens for these TCRs are unknown. Sequenced sample: naive CXCR3+ CD8+ T cells from blood. The sample's subset: CD45RO-CCR7+CD27+CD95- naive CD8+ T cells expressing CXCR3 (TNR3+). Every receptor here comes from a human donor in good health. Some clones in this sample may be carry-over from other donors' samples.

J is TRBJ2-2 and V is TRBV10-3; with no DNA, the TCRdb D assignment of TRBD1 cannot be verified. Germline CDR1 is ENHRY and CDR2 is SYGVKD. The length of the CDR3 is 15 residues. The CDR3 spells CAIPLAGRGTGELFF.

The chain uses TRBV29-1 and TRBJ2-5; TCRdb gives TRBD1 as the D gene, but with no DNA this cannot be confirmed. The CDR3 runs to 12 residues. The germline V gene encodes CDR1 SQVTM and CDR2 ANQGSEA. CDR3 amino acids: CSEGDRAETQYF.

The chain joins TRBV29-1 to TRBJ2-3; the TCRdb call, TRBD1, lacks DNA for checking. Germline CDR1 reads SQVTM; CDR2 reads ANQGSEA. The CDR3 runs 13 residues. The CDR3 reads CSAGGGGTDTQYF.

CDR3 loop: CASSFWTGDQPQHF. The chain combines TRBV6-6 with TRBJ1-5; the TCRdb D gene call, TRBD1, has no DNA to confirm it. The CDR3 is 14 residues long. Germline V CDR1 and CDR2: MNHNY, SVGAGI (reference sequence).

V gene TRBV29-1 combines with J gene TRBJ1-1; the TCRdb D gene call, TRBD1, has no DNA to confirm it. This CDR3 has 14 amino acids. CDR1 SQVTM and CDR2 ANQGSEA come from the germline V gene. The CDR3 here is CSVDKQGLGTEAFF.

The chain combines TRBV7-9 with TRBJ2-5. The CDR3 is 14 residues long. The V gene's germline CDR1 is SEHNR and CDR2 FQNEAQ (reference sequence). The CDR3 reads CASSSTTRQETQYF. Together with reference TRBV7-9 and TRBJ2-5, the CDR3 gives the full variable domain: DTGVSQNPRHKITKRGQNVTFRCDPISEHNRLYWYRQTLGQGPEFLTYFQNEAQLEKSRLLSDRFSAERPKGSFSTLEIQRTEQGDSAMYLCASSSTTRQETQYFGPGTRLLVL.